This T cell receptor beta chain came from a study of shared clonotypes between healthy human individuals. Only in-frame clones appear in the TCRdb table, and some are missing; sequencing was by immunoSEQ multiplex PCR. The sample has approximately 640,000 clones, about nine tenths seen once; the top ten hold 30% to 40%. Whole-study findings and limits: It was expected that sequencing depth would affect clonotype sharing among donors.

Each CD8 memory set brought CD45RO+ cells together with CCR7-negative CD45RA+ TemRA cells. The CDR3 extends over 16 amino acids. CDR1 and CDR2 from the germline V gene are SGHTA and FQGNSA. The V and J ends lost 2 bases and 5 bases, in that order; junction bases with no gene match: 7. Worth noting for this clone: Its antigen is unidentified.

The clonotype comes from a man between 18 and 35 years old in good health. Some clones in this sample may be carry-over from other donors' samples. The chain joins TRBV7-2 to TRBJ2-5, with 11 positions matching TRBD2. Material for sequencing was memory CD8+ T cells from PBMCs. Stated subset: CD45RO+ cells pooled with CCR7-negative TemRA cells. CDR3 bases: TGTGCCAGCAGCTTAATAGCGGGAGGGCCCTGGGAGACCCAGTACTTC. It codes for CASSLIAGGPWETQYF.